This T cell receptor (beta chain) is drawn from a study of technical replicates of blood from a few donors. The repertoire was sequenced with immunoSEQ multiplex PCR; TCRdb's copy has only in-frame clones and lacks some. Among 65,000 to 90,000 clones listed, about 90% were seen once. The CDR3 contains 20 residues. Germline-derived CDR1 and CDR2 are LGHNT and FRNRAP. The ends lost 0 bases at V and 3 bases at J; junction bases unmatched: 9. Sample: T cells isolated from PBMCs. This receptor was taken from a human donor in good health. The gene calls are TRBV12-5 and TRBJ2-1; 15 bases align to TRBD2. The CDR3 nucleotides read TGTGCTAGTGGTTTGGTACTTTCGGGGACTAGCGGGAGGATCTACAATGAGCAGTTCTTC. Translated, it gives CASGLVLSGTSGRIYNEQFF.